This T cell receptor (beta chain) is drawn from a study of shared clonotypes between healthy human individuals. Findings and limits, study-wide: In the sorted subsets, rarefaction showed sequencing was incomplete despite large depth.

The study separated CD4+ cells into CD45RA+ naive and CD45RA-negative memory subsets. Notes on this clone: Its cognate antigen is unknown.

This table comes from immunoSEQ multiplex PCR, and its TCRdb copy is limited to in-frame clones, with some not included. Here the sample spans over a million clones, around 97% being singletons. The J segment lost 2 bases and the V segment lost 1 base, leaving 5 bases of the junction unmatched. This CDR3 contains 16 residues. Germline CDR1 and CDR2: KGHSH and LQKENI. The V gene is TRBV18, the J gene TRBJ2-1; TRBD2 matches 7 bases. The TCR sequence derives from a man in his thirties or forties in good health. The specimen was naive CD4+ T cells sorted from blood. Noted subset: CD45RA+ positively selected. The CDR3 reads CASSPLTAGPYNEQFF. The CDR3 DNA sequence: TGTGCCAGCTCACCACTCACAGCGGGACCCTACAATGAGCAGTTCTTC.